A selection of T cell receptor beta chains follows, all from one sample in a study of shared clonotypes between healthy human individuals. The data were produced by immunoSEQ multiplex PCR, yet TCRdb's version contains in-frame clones alone and is incomplete. The sample yields more than 1.2 million clones, approximately 98.5% seen once. Sequencing was performed on naive CD4+ T cells sorted from blood. All receptors derive from a man aged 25 to 45 in good health. Both conserved end residues are part of each CDR3. The D gene is left open where the match is weak. Rows may omit the clone size; those that give it use once, few, many or a size class.

v_gene: TRBV10-1; j_gene: TRBJ2-3; abundance: -; d_gene: -; CDR3aa: CASSDGTTDTQYF; CDR3nt: TGCGCCAGCAGTGACGGGACCACAGATACGCAGTATTTT
v_gene: TRBV19; j_gene: TRBJ2-1; abundance: -; d_gene: -; CDR3aa: CASSTAIEQFF; CDR3nt: TGTGCCAGTAGTACCGCTATTGAGCAGTTCTTC
v_gene: TRBV29-1; j_gene: TRBJ2-7; abundance: once; d_gene: TRBD1; CDR3aa: CSVWTGGYLDEQYF; CDR3nt: TGCAGCGTTTGGACAGGGGGCTACCTCGACGAGCAGTACTTC
v_gene: TRBV7-3; j_gene: TRBJ2-3; abundance: -; d_gene: TRBD2; CDR3aa: CASTPRRGAGGPSTDTQYF; CDR3nt: TGTGCCAGCACCCCACGGCGGGGAGCGGGAGGGCCTAGCACAGATACGCAGTATTTT
v_gene: TRBV10-3; j_gene: TRBJ1-1; abundance: -; d_gene: -; CDR3aa: CAISESKGLVEAFF; CDR3nt: TGTGCCATCAGTGAGTCGAAAGGGTTGGTTGAAGCTTTCTTT
v_gene: TRBV9; j_gene: TRBJ2-7; abundance: -; d_gene: -; CDR3aa: CASSVDPSGGSLREQYF; CDR3nt: TGTGCCAGCAGCGTAGACCCGTCGGGCGGTTCGTTAAGGGAGCAGTACTTC
v_gene: TRBV15; j_gene: TRBJ2-7; abundance: -; d_gene: TRBD2; CDR3aa: CATSRDSGSAAYEQYF; CDR3nt: TGTGCCACCAGCCGAGATAGCGGGAGTGCCGCCTACGAGCAGTACTTC
v_gene: TRBV27; j_gene: TRBJ2-6; abundance: -; d_gene: -; CDR3aa: CASRRDRGLSGANVLTF; CDR3nt: TGTGCCAGCAGAAGGGACCGCGGGCTCTCTGGGGCCAACGTCCTGACTTTC
v_gene: TRBV4-3; j_gene: TRBJ2-3; abundance: -; d_gene: -; CDR3aa: CASSQELNTDTQYF; CDR3nt: TGCGCCAGCAGCCAAGAATTAAACACAGATACGCAGTATTTT
v_gene: TRBV11-2; j_gene: TRBJ2-3; abundance: -; d_gene: TRBD2; CDR3aa: CASSLDLGGAGGPHTQYF; CDR3nt: TGTGCCAGCAGCTTAGATCTCGGTGGCGCGGGAGGGCCTCATACGCAGTATTTT
v_gene: TRBV7-8; j_gene: TRBJ1-5; abundance: -; d_gene: TRBD1; CDR3aa: CASSLRDRGPQPQHF; CDR3nt: TGTGCCAGCAGCCTCCGGGACAGGGGGCCTCAGCCCCAGCATTTT
v_gene: TRBV11-2; j_gene: TRBJ2-3; abundance: -; d_gene: -; CDR3aa: CASRHLGNTDTQYF; CDR3nt: TGTGCCAGCAGGCACTTAGGAAACACAGATACGCAGTATTTT
v_gene: TRBV2; j_gene: TRBJ1-2; abundance: -; d_gene: -; CDR3aa: CASSEFRSDGYTF; CDR3nt: TGTGCCAGCAGTGAGTTCAGATCAGATGGCTACACCTTC
v_gene: TRBV21-1; j_gene: TRBJ2-2; abundance: -; d_gene: -; CDR3aa: CASSQGRLAVNTGELFF; CDR3nt: TGTGCCAGCAGCCAGGGTAGGCTAGCGGTGAACACCGGGGAGCTGTTTTTT
v_gene: TRBV5-1; j_gene: TRBJ2-7; abundance: -; d_gene: TRBD1; CDR3aa: CASSPPGQAYEQYF; CDR3nt: TGCGCCAGCAGCCCCCCGGGACAGGCCTACGAGCAGTACTTC
v_gene: TRBV2; j_gene: TRBJ1-5; abundance: few; d_gene: -; CDR3aa: CASLGLNQPQHF; CDR3nt: TGTGCCAGTTTGGGGTTAAATCAGCCCCAGCATTTT
v_gene: TRBV9; j_gene: TRBJ2-1; abundance: -; d_gene: TRBD2; CDR3aa: CASSLRKREGFNEQFF; CDR3nt: TGTGCCAGCAGCCTCCGCAAGCGGGAGGGTTTCAATGAGCAGTTCTTC
v_gene: TRBV7-9; j_gene: TRBJ1-4; abundance: -; d_gene: TRBD1; CDR3aa: CASSSTTGALGEKLFF; CDR3nt: TGTGCCAGCAGCTCGACTACAGGGGCCCTCGGAGAAAAACTGTTTTTT
v_gene: TRBV19; j_gene: TRBJ1-1; abundance: -; d_gene: -; CDR3aa: CASSKDRMNTEAFF; CDR3nt: TGTGCCAGTAGTAAGGACAGAATGAACACTGAAGCTTTCTTT
v_gene: TRBV5-4; j_gene: TRBJ1-2; abundance: -; d_gene: -; CDR3aa: CASIPQRGDGSYTF; CDR3nt: TGTGCCAGCATCCCACAGAGGGGAGACGGGTCCTACACCTTC
v_gene: TRBV15; j_gene: TRBJ2-7; abundance: -; d_gene: TRBD1; CDR3aa: CATSRGGQGPYEQYF; CDR3nt: TGTGCCACCAGCAGAGGGGGACAGGGGCCCTACGAGCAGTACTTC
v_gene: TRBV7-9; j_gene: TRBJ2-7; abundance: -; d_gene: -; CDR3aa: CASSASGVREQYF; CDR3nt: TGTGCCAGCAGCGCGTCTGGGGTCCGCGAGCAGTACTTC
v_gene: TRBV9; j_gene: TRBJ2-1; abundance: -; d_gene: TRBD2; CDR3aa: CASTTSARNNEQFF; CDR3nt: TGTGCCAGCACAACTAGCGCCCGGAACAATGAGCAGTTCTTC
v_gene: TRBV29-1; j_gene: TRBJ2-1; abundance: once; d_gene: -; CDR3aa: CSVANNKQFF; CDR3nt: TGCAGCGTAGCGAATAATAAGCAGTTCTTC
v_gene: TRBV5-4; j_gene: TRBJ2-1; abundance: once; d_gene: -; CDR3aa: CASSSVNERFNEQFF; CDR3nt: TGTGCCAGCAGCTCCGTTAATGAAAGATTCAATGAGCAGTTCTTC
v_gene: TRBV9; j_gene: TRBJ2-3; abundance: -; d_gene: TRBD2; CDR3aa: CASSVGQAGESGTDTQYF; CDR3nt: TGTGCCAGCAGCGTCGGTCAGGCGGGAGAGTCGGGCACAGATACGCAGTATTTT
v_gene: TRBV7-3; j_gene: TRBJ2-7; abundance: -; d_gene: -; CDR3aa: CASSLAQSYEQYF; CDR3nt: TGTGCCAGCAGCTTAGCGCAATCCTACGAGCAGTACTTC
v_gene: TRBV18; j_gene: TRBJ2-3; abundance: -; d_gene: -; CDR3aa: CASSTGSTDTQYF; CDR3nt: TGTGCCAGCTCAACAGGGTCCACAGATACGCAGTATTTT
v_gene: TRBV6-1; j_gene: TRBJ1-4; abundance: -; d_gene: TRBD1; CDR3aa: CASSERFQGDESEKLFF; CDR3nt: TGTGCCAGCAGTGAAAGGTTTCAGGGGGATGAGAGCGAAAAACTGTTTTTT
v_gene: TRBV28; j_gene: TRBJ2-7; abundance: -; d_gene: -; CDR3aa: CASSGFSYEQYF; CDR3nt: TGTGCCAGCAGTGGTTTCTCCTACGAGCAGTACTTC
v_gene: TRBV6-5; j_gene: TRBJ1-3; abundance: -; d_gene: -; CDR3aa: CASSSRGTGGNTIYF; CDR3nt: TGTGCCAGCAGTTCTCGGGGGACCGGTGGAAACACCATATATTTT
v_gene: TRBV11-2; j_gene: TRBJ2-3; abundance: -; d_gene: -; CDR3aa: CASSRKTDTQYF; CDR3nt: TGTGCCAGCAGCCGGAAGACAGATACGCAGTATTTT
v_gene: TRBV7-8; j_gene: TRBJ2-7; abundance: once; d_gene: -; CDR3aa: CASSLFRREDYEQYF; CDR3nt: TGTGCCAGCAGCTTATTCCGCAGGGAAGACTACGAGCAGTACTTC
v_gene: TRBV28; j_gene: TRBJ2-1; abundance: -; d_gene: TRBD2; CDR3aa: CASSLFLGLAEGEQFF; CDR3nt: TGTGCCAGCAGTTTATTCCTGGGACTAGCGGAAGGGGAGCAGTTCTTC
v_gene: TRBV25-1; j_gene: TRBJ1-4; abundance: -; d_gene: -; CDR3aa: CASSNGGASNEKLFF; CDR3nt: TGTGCCAGCAGCAATGGGGGGGCTTCTAATGAAAAACTGTTTTTT
v_gene: TRBV28; j_gene: TRBJ1-1; abundance: -; d_gene: -; CDR3aa: CASSLTNTEAFF; CDR3nt: TGTGCCAGCAGTTTGACGAACACTGAAGCTTTCTTT
v_gene: TRBV7-6; j_gene: TRBJ2-7; abundance: -; d_gene: TRBD2; CDR3aa: CASRLADHSYEQYF; CDR3nt: TGTGCCAGCAGGCTAGCGGACCACTCCTACGAGCAGTACTTC
v_gene: TRBV30; j_gene: TRBJ2-1; abundance: -; d_gene: TRBD2; CDR3aa: CAWSRTSGPYNEQFF; CDR3nt: TGTGCCTGGAGTCGGACTAGCGGGCCGTACAATGAGCAGTTCTTC
v_gene: TRBV28; j_gene: TRBJ1-1; abundance: -; d_gene: -; CDR3aa: CASSPTPKLNTEAFF; CDR3nt: TGTGCCAGCAGTCCCACCCCTAAATTGAACACTGAAGCTTTCTTT
v_gene: TRBV5-1; j_gene: TRBJ2-1; abundance: -; d_gene: TRBD2; CDR3aa: CASSPRLAGDLSSYNEQFF; CDR3nt: TGCGCCAGCAGCCCCCGACTAGCGGGAGACCTTAGCTCCTACAATGAGCAGTTCTTC
v_gene: TRBV7-9; j_gene: TRBJ2-3; abundance: -; d_gene: TRBD2; CDR3aa: CASSSRSGGLTDTQYF; CDR3nt: TGTGCCAGCAGCTCCCGGTCGGGAGGTCTGACAGATACGCAGTATTTT
v_gene: TRBV20-1; j_gene: TRBJ1-1; abundance: -; d_gene: -; CDR3aa: CSARGLTEAFF; CDR3nt: TGCAGTGCTAGAGGCCTCACTGAAGCTTTCTTT
v_gene: TRBV7-2; j_gene: TRBJ2-5; abundance: -; d_gene: -; CDR3aa: CASSRVQETQYF; CDR3nt: TGTGCCAGCAGCCGGGTACAAGAGACCCAGTACTTC
v_gene: TRBV25-1; j_gene: TRBJ1-1; abundance: -; d_gene: -; CDR3aa: CASSEYGNRATEAFF; CDR3nt: TGTGCCAGCAGTGAATATGGAAACAGGGCTACTGAAGCTTTCTTT
v_gene: TRBV7-9; j_gene: TRBJ1-1; abundance: -; d_gene: -; CDR3aa: CASSLDNLNTEAFF; CDR3nt: TGTGCCAGCAGCTTGGACAACCTGAACACTGAAGCTTTCTTT
v_gene: TRBV25-1; j_gene: TRBJ1-4; abundance: -; d_gene: TRBD1; CDR3aa: CASSELGTEGEKLFF; CDR3nt: TGTGCCAGCAGTGAATTGGGGACAGAGGGAGAAAAACTGTTTTTT
v_gene: TRBV29-1; j_gene: TRBJ2-5; abundance: -; d_gene: -; CDR3aa: CSVTSAQETQYF; CDR3nt: TGCAGCGTTACGTCGGCCCAAGAGACCCAGTACTTC
v_gene: TRBV5-4; j_gene: TRBJ2-5; abundance: -; d_gene: TRBD1; CDR3aa: CASSPPQGAERETQYF; CDR3nt: TGTGCCAGCAGCCCACCACAGGGGGCGGAGCGGGAGACCCAGTACTTC
v_gene: TRBV5-6; j_gene: TRBJ1-2; abundance: -; d_gene: -; CDR3aa: CASSLTGYDYGYTF; CDR3nt: TGTGCCAGCAGCTTGACAGGGTACGACTATGGCTACACCTTC
v_gene: TRBV27; j_gene: TRBJ1-2; abundance: -; d_gene: -; CDR3aa: CASSLNRGNGYTF; CDR3nt: TGTGCCAGCAGTTTAAACCGGGGCAACGGCTACACCTTC
v_gene: TRBV5-1; j_gene: TRBJ2-7; abundance: -; d_gene: -; CDR3aa: CASSPGPTEYEQYF; CDR3nt: TGCGCCAGCAGCCCGGGGCCCACGGAGTACGAGCAGTACTTC
v_gene: TRBV9; j_gene: TRBJ2-2; abundance: -; d_gene: -; CDR3aa: CASGEGGPGELFF; CDR3nt: TGTGCCAGCGGAGAGGGAGGACCCGGGGAGCTGTTTTTT
v_gene: TRBV4-1; j_gene: TRBJ1-4; abundance: -; d_gene: -; CDR3aa: CASSQEWTGTMAEKLFF; CDR3nt: TGCGCCAGCAGCCAAGAGTGGACCGGGACTATGGCTGAAAAACTGTTTTTT
v_gene: TRBV20-1; j_gene: TRBJ1-1; abundance: -; d_gene: -; CDR3aa: CSARQNTEAFF; CDR3nt: TGCAGTGCTAGGCAGAACACTGAAGCTTTCTTT